This T cell receptor beta chain was documented in a study of T cells in localized non-small cell lung cancer. Findings and caveats of the study: Researchers found a median around 58 of the top 100 tumor clones in adjacent lung. Higher blood T cell density went with longer overall survival. Heterogeneity is still possible, as just one tumor region was sequenced. Compared with tumor, uninvolved adjacent lung displayed greater T cell clonality, ranking highest overall.

TCRdb keeps only in-frame clones here, not all; method: immunoSEQ multiplex PCR. The table lists approximately 45,000 clones, approximately 86% of them singletons, with roughly 2.5% in the top ten. Comment on this clone: Its antigen is not known.

The clonotype originates from a man aged 40-75 years with stage II lung adenocarcinoma. This specimen was PBMCs, taken before any cancer treatment.

The CDR3, as DNA: TGCGCCAGCAGCCAAGGTTCTCGTGGGGCCTGGACTGAAGCTTTCTTT. As protein: CASSQGSRGAWTEAFF. The genes are TRBV4-1 and TRBJ1-1; weak D call: TRBD1 (5 bases). This CDR3 spans 16 amino acids. The germline gives CDR1 MGHRA, CDR2 YSYEKL. The V gene lost 1 base and the J gene lost 5 bases, with 17 bases spanning the gap.